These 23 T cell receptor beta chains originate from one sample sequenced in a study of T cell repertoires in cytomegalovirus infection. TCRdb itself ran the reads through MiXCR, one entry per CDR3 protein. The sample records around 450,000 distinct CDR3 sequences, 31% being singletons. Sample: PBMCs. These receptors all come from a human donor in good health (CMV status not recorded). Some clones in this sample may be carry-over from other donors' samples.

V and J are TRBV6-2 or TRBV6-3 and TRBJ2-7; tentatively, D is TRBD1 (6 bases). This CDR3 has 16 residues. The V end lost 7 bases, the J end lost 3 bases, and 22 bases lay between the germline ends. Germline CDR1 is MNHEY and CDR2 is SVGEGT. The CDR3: CASIRNPGALNYEQYF. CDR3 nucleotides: TGTGCCAGCATACGAAACCCAGGGGCCCTAAACTACGAGCAGTACTTC.

The CDR3 DNA sequence: TGTGCCAGCAGCGTTGAACAGGGGTACGGTGAAGCTTTCTTT. Translating it yields CASSVEQGYGEAFF. The chain links TRBV5-6 to TRBJ1-1; 7 nucleotides align to TRBD1. CDR1 is SGHDT and CDR2 is YYEEEE in the germline V gene. The length of the CDR3 is 14 residues. The V and J ends lost 4 bases and 7 bases, in that order; junction bases with no gene match: 10. Drawing the rest from reference TRBV5-6 and TRBJ1-1, the complete variable domain is DAGVTQSPTHLIKTRGQQVTLRCSPKSGHDTVSWYQQALGQGPQFIFQYYEEEERQRGNFPDRFSGHQFPNYSSELNVNALLLGDSALYLCASSVEQGYGEAFFGQGTRLTVV.

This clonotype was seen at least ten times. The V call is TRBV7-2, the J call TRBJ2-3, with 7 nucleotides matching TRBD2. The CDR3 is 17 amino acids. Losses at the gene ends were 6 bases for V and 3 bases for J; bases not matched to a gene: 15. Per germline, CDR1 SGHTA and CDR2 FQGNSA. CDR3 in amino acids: CASSTQSSSGPTDTQYF. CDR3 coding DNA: TGTGCCAGCAGTACCCAGTCGTCTAGCGGACCTACAGATACGCAGTATTTT. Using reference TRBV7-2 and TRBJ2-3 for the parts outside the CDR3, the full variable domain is GAGVSQSPSNKVTEKGKDVELRCDPISGHTALYWYRQSLGQGLEFLIYFQGNSAPDKSGLPSDRFSAERTGGSVSTLTIQRTQQEDSAVYLCASSTQSSSGPTDTQYFGPGTRLTVL.

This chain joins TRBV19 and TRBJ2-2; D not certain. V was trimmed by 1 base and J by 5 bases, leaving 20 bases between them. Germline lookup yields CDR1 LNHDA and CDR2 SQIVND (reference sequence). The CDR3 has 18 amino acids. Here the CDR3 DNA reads TGTGCCAGTAGTATAGGGCAGGTCGTTGGGCCGAGGACCGGGGAGCTGTTTTTT. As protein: CASSIGQVVGPRTGELFF. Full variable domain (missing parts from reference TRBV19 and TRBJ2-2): DGGITQSPKYLFRKEGQNVTLSCEQNLNHDAMYWYRQDPGQGLRLIYYSQIVNDFQKGDIAEGYSVSREKKESFPLTVTSAQKNPTAFYLCASSIGQVVGPRTGELFFGEGSRLTVL.

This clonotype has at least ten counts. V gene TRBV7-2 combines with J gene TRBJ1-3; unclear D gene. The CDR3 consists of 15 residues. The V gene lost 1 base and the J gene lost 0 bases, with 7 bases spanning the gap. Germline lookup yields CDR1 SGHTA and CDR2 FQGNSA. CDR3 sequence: CASSLDSYSGNTIYF. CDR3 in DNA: TGTGCCAGCAGCTTAGACAGTTACTCTGGAAACACCATATATTTT.

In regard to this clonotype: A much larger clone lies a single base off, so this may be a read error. The CDR3 DNA reads TGTGCCAGCAGCCCCCCGAATCAAGATACCCAGTACTTC. Encoded protein: CASSPPNQDTQYF. This chain connects TRBV7-2 to TRBJ2-5; D is unresolved. This CDR3 comprises 13 residues. Per germline, CDR1 SGHTA and CDR2 FQGNSA.

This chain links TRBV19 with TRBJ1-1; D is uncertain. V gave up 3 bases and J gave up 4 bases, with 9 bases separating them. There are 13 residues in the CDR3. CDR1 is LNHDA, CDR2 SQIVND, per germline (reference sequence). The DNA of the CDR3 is TGTGCCAGTAGTATCGGGGAGGGCACTGAAGCTTTCTTT. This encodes CASSIGEGTEAFF.

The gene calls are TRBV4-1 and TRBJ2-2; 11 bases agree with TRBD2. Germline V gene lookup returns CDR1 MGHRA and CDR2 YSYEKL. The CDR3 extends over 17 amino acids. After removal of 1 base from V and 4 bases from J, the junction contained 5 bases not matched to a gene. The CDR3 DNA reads TGCGCCAGCAGCCAAGCGCCCCTAGCGGGGGGCACCGGGGAGCTGTTTTTT. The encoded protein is CASSQAPLAGGTGELFF.

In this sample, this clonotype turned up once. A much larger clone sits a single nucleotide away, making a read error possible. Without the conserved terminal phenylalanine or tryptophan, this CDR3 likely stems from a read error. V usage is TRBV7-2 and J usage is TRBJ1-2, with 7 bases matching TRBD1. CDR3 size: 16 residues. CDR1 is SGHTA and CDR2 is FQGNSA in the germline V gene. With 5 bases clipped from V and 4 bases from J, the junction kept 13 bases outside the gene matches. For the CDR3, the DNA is TGTGCCAGCAGCGCGGGCGGGACAGACAGATTCTATGGCTACACCTTA. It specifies CASSAGGTDRFYGYTL.

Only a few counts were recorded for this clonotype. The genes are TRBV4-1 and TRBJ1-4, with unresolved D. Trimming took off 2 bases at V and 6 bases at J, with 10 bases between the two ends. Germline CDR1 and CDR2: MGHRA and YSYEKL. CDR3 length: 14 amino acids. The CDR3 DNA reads TGCGCCAGCAGCCAATTGCAGTCTGATGAAAAACTGTTTTTT. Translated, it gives CASSQLQSDEKLFF.

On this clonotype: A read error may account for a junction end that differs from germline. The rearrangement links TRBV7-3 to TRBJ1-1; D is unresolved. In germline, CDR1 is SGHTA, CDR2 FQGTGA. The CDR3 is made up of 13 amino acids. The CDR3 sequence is CSSSVGLNREAFF. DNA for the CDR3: TGTTCCAGCAGCGTAGGTTTGAATAGGGAAGCTTTCTTT.

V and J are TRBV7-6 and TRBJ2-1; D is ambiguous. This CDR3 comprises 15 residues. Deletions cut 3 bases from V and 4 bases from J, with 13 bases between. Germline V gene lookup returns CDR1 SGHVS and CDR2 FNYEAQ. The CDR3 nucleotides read TGTGCCAGCAGCTTTATCAGCAGGTCTTACAATGAGCAGTTCTTC. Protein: CASSFISRSYNEQFF.

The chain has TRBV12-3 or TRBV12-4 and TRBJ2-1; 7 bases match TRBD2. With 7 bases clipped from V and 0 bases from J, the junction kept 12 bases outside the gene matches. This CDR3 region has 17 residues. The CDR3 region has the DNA TGTGCCAGCACTACTTTCTGGGGGGGGAGCTCCTACAATGAGCAGTTCTTC. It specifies CASTTFWGGSSYNEQFF.

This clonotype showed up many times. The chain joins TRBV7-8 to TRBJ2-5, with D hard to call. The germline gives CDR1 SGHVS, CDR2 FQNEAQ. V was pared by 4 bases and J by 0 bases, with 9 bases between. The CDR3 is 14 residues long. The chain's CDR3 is CASSSSGNQETQYF. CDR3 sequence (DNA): TGTGCCAGCAGCTCCAGTGGGAACCAAGAGACCCAGTACTTC.

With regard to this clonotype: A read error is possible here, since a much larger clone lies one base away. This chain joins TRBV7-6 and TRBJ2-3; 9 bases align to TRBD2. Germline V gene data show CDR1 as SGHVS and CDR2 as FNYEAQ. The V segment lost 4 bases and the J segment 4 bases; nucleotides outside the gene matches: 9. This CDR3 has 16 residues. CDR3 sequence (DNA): TGTGCCAGCAGCTCTTACTCTAGCGGGGTGGCAGATACGCAGTATTTT. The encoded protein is CASSSYSSGVADTQYF.

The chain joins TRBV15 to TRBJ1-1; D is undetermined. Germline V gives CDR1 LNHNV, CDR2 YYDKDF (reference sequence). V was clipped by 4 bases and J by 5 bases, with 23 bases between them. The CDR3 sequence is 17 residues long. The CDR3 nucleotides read TGTGCCACCAGCAAAATTTTCAGCGCCGACGGGGTAACTGAAGCTTTCTTT. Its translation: CATSKIFSADGVTEAFF.

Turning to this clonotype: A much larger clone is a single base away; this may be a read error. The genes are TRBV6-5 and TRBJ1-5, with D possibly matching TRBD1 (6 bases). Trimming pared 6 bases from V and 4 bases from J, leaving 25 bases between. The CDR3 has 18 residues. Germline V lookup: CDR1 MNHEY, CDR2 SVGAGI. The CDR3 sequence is CASSHQVPQTGINQPQHF. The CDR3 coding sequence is TGTGCCAGCAGCCACCAAGTACCACAAACAGGGATTAATCAGCCCCAGCATTTT.

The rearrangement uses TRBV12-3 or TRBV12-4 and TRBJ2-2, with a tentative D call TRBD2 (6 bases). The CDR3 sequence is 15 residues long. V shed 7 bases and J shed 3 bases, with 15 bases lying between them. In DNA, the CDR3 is TGTGCCAGCACAGATTCAGGGAGGTACACCGGGGAGCTGTTTTTT. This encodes CASTDSGRYTGELFF.

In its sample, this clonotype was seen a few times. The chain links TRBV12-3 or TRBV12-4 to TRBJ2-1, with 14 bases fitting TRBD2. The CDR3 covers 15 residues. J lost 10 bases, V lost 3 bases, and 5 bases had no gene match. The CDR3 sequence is CASSLTSGGEREQFF. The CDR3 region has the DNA TGTGCCAGCAGTTTGACTAGCGGGGGGGAAAGGGAGCAGTTCTTC.

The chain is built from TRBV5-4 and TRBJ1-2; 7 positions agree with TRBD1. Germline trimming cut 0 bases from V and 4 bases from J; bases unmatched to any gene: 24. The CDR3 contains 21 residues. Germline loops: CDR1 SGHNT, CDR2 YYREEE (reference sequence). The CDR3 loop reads CASSLGRRGLGENQKSYGYTF. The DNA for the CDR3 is TGTGCCAGCAGCTTGGGAAGGAGGGGGCTGGGGGAGAACCAAAAATCCTATGGCTACACCTTC.

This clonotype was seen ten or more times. The CDR3 protein is CASSGGTENTEAFF. The CDR3 DNA sequence: TGCGCCAGCAGTGGAGGGACAGAGAACACTGAAGCTTTCTTT. V is TRBV10-1 and J is TRBJ1-1; TRBD1 matches 7 bases. The CDR3 is 14 amino acids. Trimming cost V 4 bases and J 1 base; bases outside gene matches: 3. Per germline, CDR1 WNHNN and CDR2 SYGVQD (reference sequence).

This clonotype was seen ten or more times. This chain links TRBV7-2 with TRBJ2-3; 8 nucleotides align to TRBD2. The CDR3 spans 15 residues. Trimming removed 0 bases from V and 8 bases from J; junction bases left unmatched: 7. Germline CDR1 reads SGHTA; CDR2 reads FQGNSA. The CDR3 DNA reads TGTGCCAGCAGCTTAGCGGGACTAGGCGCTCGTACGCAGTATTTT. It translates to CASSLAGLGARTQYF. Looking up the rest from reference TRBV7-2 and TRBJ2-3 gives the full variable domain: GAGVSQSPSNKVTEKGKDVELRCDPISGHTALYWYRQSLGQGLEFLIYFQGNSAPDKSGLPSDRFSAERTGGSVSTLTIQRTQQEDSAVYLCASSLAGLGARTQYFGPGTRLTVL.

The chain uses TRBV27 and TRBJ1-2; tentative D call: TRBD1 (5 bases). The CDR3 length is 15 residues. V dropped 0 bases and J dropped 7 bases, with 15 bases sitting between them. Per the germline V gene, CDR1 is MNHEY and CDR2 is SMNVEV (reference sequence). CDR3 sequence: CASSLSMTDPVGYTF. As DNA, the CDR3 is TGTGCCAGCAGTTTATCGATGACAGATCCGGTTGGCTACACCTTC.